The clone carrying this T cell receptor beta chain was detected once. Germline loops: CDR1 MNHEY, CDR2 SVGAGI. This CDR3 contains 16 residues. V was clipped by 4 bases and J by 2 bases; unmatched bases: 3. Patients had blood sampled at baseline and again on cycle 4 day 1 and cycle 7 day 1. These data are taken from a study of OX40 agonist ivuxolimab in advanced cancers. The wider study: The patients' treatment was ivuxolimab, an agonistic anti-OX40 (CD134) antibody. Eligibility rules accepted prior anti-PD-1, anti-PD-L1 or anti-CTLA-4 therapy, and roughly 40% had some.

Clones were sequenced by immunoSEQ multiplex PCR, and TCRdb holds only the in-frame ones, with some missing. The profile shows 60,000 to 75,000 clones, 88% of them singletons. The chain combines TRBV6-5 with TRBJ2-3; TRBD2 agrees at 13 bases. The sequencing used CD4+ or CD8+ T cells sorted from blood, collected in a trial of the OX40 agonist ivuxolimab. This clonotype was sampled from an adult with an advanced solid tumor such as melanoma, head and neck, liver or kidney cancer. Written as DNA, the CDR3 is TGTGCCAGCAGTTCGGGACTAGCGGGGTACACAGATACGCAGTATTTT. Encoded protein: CASSSGLAGYTDTQYF.